This entry lists 2 T cell receptor beta chains sequenced from one sample in a study of cytomegalovirus exposure and HLA in healthy donors. PCR amplification relied on 60 Vbeta primers (plus 13 Jbeta primers). Libraries were prepared by immunoSEQ multiplex PCR; TCRdb keeps only in-frame clonotypes and omits some of them. The table records fewer than 200,000 clones, around 82% of them present only once. The sequenced sample consisted of PBMCs. The receptors come from a man in his forties in good health and CMV-seropositive.

The chain has TRBV5-1 and TRBJ1-1; 9 positions agree with TRBD1. The germline gives CDR1 SGHRS, CDR2 YFSETQ. The junction had 8 bases not matched to a gene; V was cut back by 3 bases and J by 5 bases. This CDR3 spans 15 amino acids. This chain's CDR3 is CASSSPGQGATEAFF. CDR3 sequence (DNA): TGCGCCAGCAGCTCACCGGGACAGGGCGCGACTGAAGCTTTCTTT.

This rearrangement joins TRBV6-1 to TRBJ2-7; D may be TRBD1 (6 bases). There are 12 residues in the CDR3. Germline values: CDR1 MNHNS, CDR2 SASEGT. The ends were cut back, 6 bases at V and 0 bases at J, with 6 bases in the middle. Here the CDR3 DNA reads TGTGCCAGCAGGGACAGCTCCTACGAGCAGTACTTC. Amino acid sequence: CASRDSSYEQYF.